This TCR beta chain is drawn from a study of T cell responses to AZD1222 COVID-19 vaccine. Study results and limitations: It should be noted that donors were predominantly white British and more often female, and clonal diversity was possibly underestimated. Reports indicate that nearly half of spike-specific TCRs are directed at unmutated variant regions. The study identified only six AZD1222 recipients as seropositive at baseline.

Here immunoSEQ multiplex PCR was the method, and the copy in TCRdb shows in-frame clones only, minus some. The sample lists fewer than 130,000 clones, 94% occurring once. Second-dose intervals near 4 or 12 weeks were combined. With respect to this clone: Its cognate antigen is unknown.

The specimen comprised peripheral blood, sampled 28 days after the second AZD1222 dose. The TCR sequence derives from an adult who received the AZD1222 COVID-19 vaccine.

This CDR3 reads CASSLGYSNQPQHF. The CDR3 nucleotides read TGTGCCAGCAGCTTGGGCTATAGCAATCAGCCCCAGCATTTT. The V and J genes are TRBV5-5 and TRBJ1-5; no firm D call. Germline V gene lookup returns CDR1 SGHKS and CDR2 YYEKEE (reference sequence). V gave up 0 bases and J gave up 0 bases, with 4 bases separating them. The CDR3 has 14 amino acids.